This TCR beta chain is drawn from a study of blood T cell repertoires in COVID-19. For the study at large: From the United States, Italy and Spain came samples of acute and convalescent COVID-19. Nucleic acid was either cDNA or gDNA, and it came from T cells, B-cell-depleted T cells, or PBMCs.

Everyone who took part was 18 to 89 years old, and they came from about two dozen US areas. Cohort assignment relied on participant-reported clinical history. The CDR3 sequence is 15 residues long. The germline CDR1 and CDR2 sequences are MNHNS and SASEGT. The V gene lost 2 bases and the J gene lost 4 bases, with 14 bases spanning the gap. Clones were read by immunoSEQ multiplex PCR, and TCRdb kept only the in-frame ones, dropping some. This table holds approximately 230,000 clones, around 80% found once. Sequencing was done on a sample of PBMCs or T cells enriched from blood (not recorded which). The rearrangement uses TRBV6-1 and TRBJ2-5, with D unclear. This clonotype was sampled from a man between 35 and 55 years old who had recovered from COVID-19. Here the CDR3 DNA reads TGTGCCAGCAGTGAAATGACACCGTCCCGAGAGACCCAGTACTTC. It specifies CASSEMTPSRETQYF.